This T cell receptor (beta chain) was sequenced during a study of Ad26.COV2.S vaccination and SARS-CoV-2 variants. Trimming pared 2 bases from V and 0 bases from J, leaving 4 bases between. Germline CDR1 reads SQVTM; CDR2 reads ANQGSEA. This CDR3 is 12 amino acids long. Assay: immunoSEQ multiplex PCR; the TCRdb copy retains only in-frame clones and omits some. The sample consists of 410,000 or so clones, approximately 92% of them appearing once. The treatment: over 15 received Ad26.COV2.S at low or high dose, single or two shots; several received placebo; per-sample allocation not given. Day 63 following the first vaccine or placebo injection was when the samples were taken.

This TCR derives from a person aged 18-60 years who received the Ad26.COV2.S COVID-19 vaccine or a placebo. This chain links TRBV29-1 with TRBJ1-1; D call uncertain. The sequencing here drew on peripheral blood, taken in a trial of Ad26.COV2.S vaccine versus placebo. The CDR3 spells CSVERMNTEAFF. For the CDR3, the DNA is TGCAGCGTTGAACGAATGAACACTGAAGCTTTCTTT.